The 20 T cell receptor beta chains reported below all come from one sample, sequenced in a study of CD8+ T cells in alopecia areata. Extraction and reverse transcription of RNA yielded cDNA as the sequencing template. TCRdb keeps only in-frame clones here, not all; method: immunoSEQ multiplex PCR. In the table there are 110,000 or so clones, around two fifths of which are singletons. The sample was CD4+ T cells sorted from blood. All receptors derive from a human donor with alopecia areata.

This clone appeared once. The gene calls are TRBV29-1 and TRBJ1-5; 7 bases are a match to TRBD1. J gave up 5 bases and V 7 bases, and 8 bases lay outside the gene matches. Germline V CDR1 and CDR2: SQVTM, ANQGSEA. CDR3 length equals 13 residues. The chain's CDR3 is CSARGQEDQPQHF. CDR3 bases: TGCAGCGCCAGAGGACAGGAAGATCAGCCCCAGCATTTT.

This clone occurred a few times. The chain employs TRBV15 and TRBJ1-3, with D possibly being TRBD1 (6 bases). The germline gives CDR1 LNHNV, CDR2 YYDKDF (reference sequence). The CDR3 extends over 16 amino acids. Trimming stripped 2 bases from V and 0 bases from J, with 11 bases between. DNA for the CDR3: TGTGCCACCAGCAGAACCACAGGGTACTCTGGAAACACCATATATTTT. Residues: CATSRTTGYSGNTIYF.

This rearrangement joins TRBV7-3 to TRBJ2-3; the D gene is possibly TRBD1 (5 bases). CDR1 SGHTA and CDR2 FQGTGA come from the germline V gene. Deletions cut 2 bases from V and 5 bases from J, with 17 bases between. This CDR3 comprises 16 residues. This CDR3 reads CASSLQTARLRDTQYF. CDR3 DNA: TGTGCCAGCAGCTTACAGACAGCGAGGCTACGAGATACGCAGTATTTT.

The chain combines TRBV29-1 with TRBJ1-3; no firm D call. Germline-derived CDR1 and CDR2 are SQVTM and ANQGSEA. The CDR3 runs to 11 residues. V was clipped by 4 bases and J by 4 bases, with 5 bases between them. The CDR3 protein is CSVVRGNTIYF. The CDR3 region has the DNA TGCAGCGTTGTCCGGGGAAACACCATATATTTT.

The chain joins TRBV20-1 to TRBJ2-1; D uncertain. The CDR3 runs 11 residues. In germline, CDR1 is DFQATT, CDR2 SNEGSKA (reference sequence). Trimming cost V 1 base and J 6 bases, with 4 bases left between them. DNA of the CDR3: TGCAGTGCTAGAGGGGTCAATGAGCAGTTCTTC. Protein: CSARGVNEQFF.

This clone was counted only a few times. This rearrangement joins TRBV2 to TRBJ1-2; D possibly corresponds to TRBD1 (6 bases). V lost 3 bases and J 2 bases, leaving 10 bases between the germline ends. Germline V gene sequence: CDR1 SNHLY, CDR2 FYNNEI. The CDR3 is made up of 14 amino acids. The CDR3 bases are TGTGCCAGCAGTGACTACAGGGTAAACTATGGCTACACCTTC. Translating gives CASSDYRVNYGYTF.

The chain carries TRBV6-5 and TRBJ1-1, with a weak D call TRBD1 (6 bases). The V end lost 6 bases, the J end lost 1 base, and 9 bases lay between the germline ends. From germline, CDR1 is MNHEY and CDR2 SVGAGI. The CDR3 covers 13 residues. CDR3 region: CASSSQGNTEAFF. In DNA form, the CDR3 reads TGTGCCAGCAGCTCACAGGGGAACACTGAAGCTTTCTTT.

The genes are TRBV30 and TRBJ1-2; D is ambiguous. Germline V gene lookup returns CDR1 GTSNPN and CDR2 SVGIG (reference sequence). Trimming pared 2 bases from V and 3 bases from J, leaving 10 bases between. CDR3 length: 13 amino acids. The CDR3 spells CAWSSGRDYGYTF. CDR3 bases: TGTGCCTGGAGTTCGGGTCGGGACTATGGCTACACCTTC.

The chain combines TRBV7-2 with TRBJ2-3, with 10 bases identical to TRBD1. This CDR3 region has 15 residues. Per the germline V gene, CDR1 is SGHTA and CDR2 is FQGNSA. After removal of 5 bases from V and 5 bases from J, the junction contained 7 bases not matched to a gene. DNA for the CDR3: TGTGCCAGCAGCCCGGGAGGACAGGGGGTAGATACGCAGTATTTT. Translating it yields CASSPGGQGVDTQYF.

The chain recombines TRBV5-1 with TRBJ2-1, with unresolved D. CDR1 is SGHRS and CDR2 is YFSETQ in the germline V gene. Between the trimmed V and J ends, which lost 5 bases and 5 bases, there was a span of 8 bases. The CDR3 totals 12 residues. CDR3 amino acids: CASRPDNNEQFF. The CDR3 DNA sequence: TGCGCCAGCAGACCAGACAACAATGAGCAGTTCTTC.

J is TRBJ2-7 and V is TRBV28; tentatively, D is TRBD1 or TRBD2 (6 bases each). Per the germline V gene, CDR1 is MDHEN and CDR2 is SYDVKM. V lost 6 bases and J 2 bases, leaving 17 bases between the germline ends. The CDR3 sequence is 15 residues long. CDR3 sequence (DNA): TGTGCCAGCAGCCGAGGAGGGGGGCCCACCTACGAGCAGTACTTC. As protein: CASSRGGGPTYEQYF.

This clone appeared a few times. This chain uses TRBV29-1 with TRBJ2-5; TRBD2 aligns across 7 bases. V trimming: 7 bases; J trimming: 5 bases; junction bases outside the gene matches: 4. CDR3 length: 11 residues. Germline V CDR1 and CDR2: SQVTM, ANQGSEA. CDR3 sequence reads: CSGRGSETQYF. CDR3 coding DNA: TGCAGCGGGCGGGGGTCGGAGACCCAGTACTTC.

V gene TRBV5-1 combines with J gene TRBJ2-7; 9 bases align to TRBD2. This CDR3 has 15 amino acids. Trimming at V came to 0 bases and at J to 3 bases, leaving 4 bases not matched to a gene. The germline V gene has CDR1 SGHRS and CDR2 YFSETQ. CDR3: CASSLVSGGLYEQYF. CDR3 coding DNA: TGCGCCAGCAGCTTGGTTAGCGGGGGCCTCTACGAGCAGTACTTC.

This clone has more than one count but fewer than ten. The V and J genes are TRBV7-2 and TRBJ2-3, with D tentatively TRBD1 (5 bases). The germline V and J ends were trimmed by 1 base and 0 bases, with 5 bases remaining between them. Germline CDR1 SGHTA, CDR2 FQGNSA. The CDR3 is made up of 14 amino acids. In DNA form, the CDR3 reads TGTGCCAGCAGCTTAGACAGGAGCACAGATACGCAGTATTTT. As protein: CASSLDRSTDTQYF.

The J gene is TRBJ2-7, the V gene TRBV20-1; D unresolved. The CDR3 totals 11 residues. V lost 7 bases and J lost 3, with 10 bases in between. The germline gives CDR1 DFQATT, CDR2 SNEGSKA (reference sequence). The CDR3 here is CSVVQFYEQYF. CDR3 coding DNA: TGCAGTGTGGTCCAGTTCTACGAGCAGTACTTC.

To note about this clone: Other DNA sequences in the same sample also yield this CDR3. This chain joins TRBV28 and TRBJ2-7; D not resolved. V lost 2 bases, J lost 4 bases, and 6 bases lay in between. The germline gives CDR1 MDHEN, CDR2 SYDVKM. CDR3 length equals 12 residues. The CDR3 is CASSLMGYEQYF. In DNA form, the CDR3 reads TGTGCCAGCAGTTTAATGGGGTACGAGCAGTACTTC.

The V call is TRBV5-1, the J call TRBJ2-5; D gene unclear. The germline CDR1 and CDR2 sequences are SGHRS and YFSETQ. Trimming took 4 bases from V and 4 from J, leaving 17 bases between them. The CDR3 runs to 15 residues. The CDR3 here is CASSDLDRRRETQYF. CDR3 DNA sequence: TGCGCCAGCAGCGATTTGGACCGCCGGAGAGAGACCCAGTACTTC.

This sequence joins TRBV28 and TRBJ2-3; perhaps TRBD2 as D (6 bases). Germline V gene data show CDR1 as MDHEN and CDR2 as SYDVKM. V was cut by 1 base and J by 1 base, with 6 bases left in between. The CDR3 loop spans 14 amino acids. The CDR3 coding sequence is TGTGCCAGCAGTTTATCGGGGGGCACAGATACGCAGTATTTT. Protein sequence: CASSLSGGTDTQYF.

The chain recombines TRBV7-3 with TRBJ2-2; D ambiguous. The CDR3 consists of 15 residues. Deletions cut 0 bases from V and 3 bases from J, with 8 bases between. Germline CDR1 and CDR2: SGHTA and FQGTGA. The CDR3 here is CASSLTGSHTGELFF. The CDR3 DNA reads as TGTGCCAGCAGCTTAACCGGGTCCCACACCGGGGAGCTGTTTTTT.

The chain recombines TRBV7-2 with TRBJ2-1, with D tentatively TRBD2 (5 bases). Trimming took 5 bases from V and 11 from J, leaving 13 bases between them. CDR3 size: 12 residues. The germline gives CDR1 SGHTA, CDR2 FQGNSA. CDR3 amino acids: CASSTDWVKQFF. The CDR3 bases are TGTGCCAGCAGCACGGACTGGGTAAAGCAGTTCTTC.